The next 25 T cell receptor beta chains were all read from a single sample in a study of early T cells in non-severe SARS-CoV-2 infection. TCRdb fed the 5' RACE reads into MiXCR, producing one record per CDR3 protein. The sample records more than 45,000 distinct CDR3 sequences, around 12% being singletons. The sequencing sample was made of whole blood. These receptors originate from an adult who was a healthcare worker with PCR-confirmed SARS-CoV-2 infection or an uninfected control (not recorded which).

The chain uses TRBV4-2 and TRBJ1-3, with a weak D call TRBD1 (5 bases). This CDR3 has 14 amino acids. V was trimmed by 5 bases and J by 6 bases, leaving 14 bases between them. Germline-derived CDR1 and CDR2 are LGHNA and YNFKEQ. This chain's CDR3 is CASSTQAGENTIYF. CDR3 nucleotide sequence: TGTGCCAGCAGCACCCAAGCGGGGGAAAACACCATATATTTT.

This clonotype has a count of ten or more. The chain recombines TRBV24-1 with TRBJ2-1; weak D call: TRBD1 (5 bases). The CDR3 is made up of 15 amino acids. CDR1 is KGHDR and CDR2 is SFDVKD in the germline V gene. The V gene lost 3 bases and the J gene lost 8 bases, with 16 bases spanning the gap. The CDR3, as DNA: TGTGCCACCAGTGATCCCCCCCGTGGGGCCCATGAGCAGTTCTTC. Protein: CATSDPPRGAHEQFF.

The CDR3 nucleotides are TGTGCCACCAGCAGAGAGGGGACAGTTAACTATGGCTACACCTTC. The encoded protein is CATSREGTVNYGYTF. V is TRBV15 and J is TRBJ1-2, with TRBD1 identical over 7 bases. V was pared by 0 bases and J by 1 base, with 2 bases of the junction left unmatched. Germline V gives CDR1 LNHNV, CDR2 YYDKDF (reference sequence). CDR3 size: 15 residues.

This clonotype came up a few times. The chain carries TRBV3-1 and TRBJ2-7; 9 nucleotides match TRBD1. Per the germline V gene, CDR1 is LGHDT and CDR2 is YNNKEL (reference sequence). Trimming took 4 bases from V and 1 from J; bases not matched to a gene: 8. The CDR3 loop spans 16 amino acids. Written as DNA, the CDR3 is TGTGCCAGCAGCCTAAACTCGGGACAGGGTTCCTACGAGCAGTACTTC. This translates into CASSLNSGQGSYEQYF.

Many counts were recorded for this clonotype. The chain couples TRBV15 to TRBJ2-1, with no clear D. The germline CDR1 and CDR2 sequences are LNHNV and YYDKDF (reference sequence). V gave up 5 bases and J gave up 10 bases, with 12 bases separating them. This CDR3 comprises 12 residues. The CDR3 coding sequence is TGTGCCACCAGCCCCGCGACTCTCGAGCAGTTCTTC. This gives the protein CATSPATLEQFF.

The J gene is TRBJ2-7, the V gene TRBV27; 7 bases are shared with TRBD1. CDR3 length: 13 residues. CDR1 and CDR2 (germline): MNHEY, SMNVEV (reference sequence). Trimming removed 8 bases from V and 5 bases from J; junction bases left unmatched: 9. CDR3 bases: TGTGCCAGCGGTCCGACAGGGTACGACGAGCAGTACTTC. It is translated as CASGPTGYDEQYF.

As regards this clonotype: This could be a read error, since a much larger clone is one nucleotide away. This chain uses TRBV24-1 with TRBJ2-3, with 10 bases lining up with TRBD2. CDR1 and CDR2 from the germline V gene are KGHDR and SFDVKD. The CDR3 spans 16 residues. V lost 2 bases, J lost 9 bases, and 10 bases stayed unmatched. This CDR3 reads CATSDSSGSKGETQYF. The CDR3 nucleotides are TGTGCCACCAGTGATTCTAGCGGGAGCAAGGGAGAAACGCAGTATTTT.

The table lists this clonotype with many counts. The chain couples TRBV3-1 to TRBJ1-2; TRBD1 might be the D (6 bases). V lost 0 bases and J 7 bases, leaving 15 bases between the germline ends. The CDR3 is made up of 15 amino acids. The germline CDR1 and CDR2 sequences are LGHDT and YNNKEL (reference sequence). CDR3 nucleotide sequence: TGTGCCAGCAGCCAAGATCGGCGGGGGCTTGGTGGCTACACCTTC. This codes for CASSQDRRGLGGYTF.

This clonotype was seen more than once but under ten times. The chain employs TRBV20-1 and TRBJ1-2; 7 bases map to TRBD1. Germline values: CDR1 DFQATT, CDR2 SNEGSKA (reference sequence). The CDR3 consists of 13 residues. The V segment lost 3 bases and the J segment 0 bases; nucleotides outside the gene matches: 1. CDR3 coding DNA: TGCAGTGCTAGGACAGGGACTAACTATGGCTACACCTTC. Its protein product is CSARTGTNYGYTF.

This clonotype was recorded at least ten times. This chain joins TRBV20-1 and TRBJ2-3; 14 nucleotides agree with TRBD2. With 0 bases clipped from V and 5 bases from J, the junction kept 4 bases outside the gene matches. Per the germline V gene, CDR1 is DFQATT and CDR2 is SNEGSKA (reference sequence). There are 16 residues in the CDR3. CDR3: CSARDGTSGSGDTQYF. The DNA for the CDR3 is TGCAGTGCTAGAGACGGGACTAGCGGGAGCGGAGATACGCAGTATTTT.

At least ten counts were recorded for this clonotype. This chain connects TRBV28 to TRBJ2-4; 7 positions agree with TRBD2. Germline V CDR1 and CDR2: MDHEN, SYDVKM. This CDR3 comprises 15 residues. The V gene end was trimmed by 7 bases and the J gene end by 0 bases; junction bases not matched to a gene: 6. CDR3 residues: CASTQRGVAKNIQYF. In nucleotides, the CDR3 is TGTGCCAGCACTCAACGGGGGGTAGCCAAAAACATTCAGTACTTC.

A few counts support this clonotype. The chain recombines TRBV20-1 with TRBJ2-6; the D gene is possibly TRBD1 (5 bases). V was shortened by 3 bases and J by 1 base, with 13 bases between the two germline ends. CDR1 DFQATT and CDR2 SNEGSKA come from the germline V gene (reference sequence). The CDR3 extends over 16 amino acids. The CDR3 reads CSASLAGLSGANVLTF. The CDR3 bases are TGCAGTGCTAGTTTGGCAGGGTTGTCTGGGGCCAACGTCCTGACTTTC.

This clonotype has ten or more counts. The V gene is TRBV12-3 or TRBV12-4, the J gene TRBJ2-1, with 11 nucleotides matching TRBD2. The CDR3 loop spans 19 amino acids. Trimming at V came to 1 base and at J to 9 bases, leaving 17 bases not matched to a gene. The CDR3 sequence: CASSLDQRGFSGRAFEQFF. CDR3 DNA: TGTGCCAGCAGTTTAGATCAGCGCGGGTTTAGCGGGAGGGCGTTTGAGCAGTTCTTC.

This clonotype was seen ten or more times. The genes are TRBV2 and TRBJ2-7, with 11 bases aligning to TRBD2. The V and J ends lost 5 bases and 2 bases, in that order; junction bases with no gene match: 2. The germline gives CDR1 SNHLY, CDR2 FYNNEI. There are 14 residues in the CDR3. The CDR3 loop reads CASSKLAGAYEQYF. DNA of the CDR3: TGTGCCAGCAGTAAACTAGCGGGAGCCTACGAGCAGTACTTC.

About this clonotype itself: A much larger clone lies a single base off, so this may be a read error. The chain is built from TRBV24-1 and TRBJ2-1, with 7 nucleotides matching TRBD1. CDR3 length: 14 residues. Germline lookup yields CDR1 KGHDR and CDR2 SFDVKD. The CDR3, as DNA: TGTGCCACCAGTGAAGGACAGGCTTACGGTGAGCTGTTCTTC. Protein sequence: CATSEGQAYGELFF.

This clonotype was picked up many times. V gene TRBV20-1 combines with J gene TRBJ2-7; D unresolved. Trimming removed 4 bases at V and 1 base at J, with 5 bases between. This CDR3 is 11 amino acids long. Germline lookup yields CDR1 DFQATT and CDR2 SNEGSKA (reference sequence). CDR3 coding DNA: TGCAGTGCTAAAGAGTCCTACGAGCAGTACTTC. This gives the protein CSAKESYEQYF.

This clonotype was found many times. This chain links TRBV20-1 with TRBJ2-1, with 9 bases lining up with TRBD2. This CDR3 is built from 18 residues. The junction had 18 bases not matched to a gene; V was cut back by 5 bases and J by 4 bases. CDR1 is DFQATT, CDR2 SNEGSKA, per germline (reference sequence). The CDR3 loop reads CSAQTASGVNGRYNEQFF. In DNA, the CDR3 is TGCAGTGCTCAGACGGCTAGCGGGGTTAACGGGAGGTACAATGAGCAGTTCTTC.

This clonotype was seen many times. The genes are TRBV21-1 and TRBJ2-7; whether TRBD1, the table's D call, matches the DNA was not checked. TRBV21-1 is marked as a pseudogene. This CDR3 has 14 residues. Here the CDR3 reads CASRRTGRVYEQYF. CDR3 sequence (DNA): TGTGCCAGCAGACGGACAGGGAGAGTCTACGAGCAGTACTTC.

The gene calls are TRBV14 and TRBJ1-2; D gene ambiguous. This CDR3 is 13 amino acids long. Trimming left V 0 bases short and J 4 bases short, with 6 bases between. CDR1 is SGHDN and CDR2 is FVKESK in the germline V gene. This CDR3 is CASSQDGIYGYTF. The DNA of the CDR3 is TGTGCCAGCAGCCAAGATGGGATCTATGGCTACACCTTC.

This clonotype was observed many times. The rearrangement joins TRBV6-6 to TRBJ2-7; D gene ambiguous. The CDR3 consists of 12 residues. Germline CDR1 and CDR2: MNHNY and SVGAGI (reference sequence). Trimming took 7 bases from V and 0 from J, leaving 7 bases between them. DNA for the CDR3: TGTGCCAGCAACGGCGGCTCCTACGAGCAGTACTTC. Protein: CASNGGSYEQYF.

This clonotype was seen at least ten times. The rearrangement joins TRBV24-1 to TRBJ2-2; D might be TRBD1 (5 bases). V shed 1 base and J shed 6 bases, with 14 bases lying between them. The length of the CDR3 is 16 residues. Per germline, CDR1 KGHDR and CDR2 SFDVKD. The CDR3 here is CATSDLGQGQAGELFF. CDR3 in DNA: TGTGCCACCAGTGATTTAGGCCAGGGCCAAGCCGGGGAGCTGTTTTTT.

This clonotype was seen only a few times. The CDR3 loop is CASQTGTTDNEQFF. Written as DNA, the CDR3 is TGTGCCAGCCAAACAGGGACCACCGACAATGAGCAGTTCTTC. This chain connects TRBV6-2 or TRBV6-3 to TRBJ2-1; D may be TRBD1 (6 bases). The CDR3 has 14 amino acids. In germline, CDR1 is MNHEY, CDR2 SVGEGT. Trimming removed 8 bases at V and 5 bases at J, with 16 bases between.

This clonotype was found many times. The chain uses TRBV19 and TRBJ2-7, with 8 nucleotides matching TRBD2. This CDR3 has 16 residues. The V and J ends lost 2 bases and 5 bases, in that order; junction bases with no gene match: 11. Looked up from germline, CDR1 is LNHDA and CDR2 is SQIVND (reference sequence). The CDR3, as DNA: TGTGCCAGTAGTATACTCGCGAGCGGGAGACGGAACGAGCAGTACTTC. Translating gives CASSILASGRRNEQYF.

This sequence joins TRBV19 and TRBJ2-1, with 11 bases that match TRBD2. Per germline, CDR1 LNHDA and CDR2 SQIVND (reference sequence). The CDR3 loop spans 15 amino acids. V trimming: 9 bases; J trimming: 5 bases; junction bases outside the gene matches: 9. The CDR3 bases are TGTGCCAGCAAATTTCTAGCGGGAGGCAACAATGAGCAGTTCTTC. Its protein product is CASKFLAGGNNEQFF.

This clonotype turned up a few times. The gene calls are TRBV7-3 and TRBJ2-2; D may be TRBD1 (6 bases). V was trimmed by 4 bases and J by 0 bases, leaving 12 bases between them. The CDR3 is 16 amino acids. Germline lookup yields CDR1 SGHTA and CDR2 FQGTGA. In DNA form, the CDR3 reads TGTGCCAGCAGCTCCTCAGGGGCCTCGAACACCGGGGAGCTGTTTTTT. Translated: CASSSSGASNTGELFF.